This entry lists 13 T cell receptor beta chains sequenced from one sample in a study of CD8 T cells in Susac syndrome. RNA, at about 0.5 to 1 ug, was reverse transcribed with random hexamers. TCRdb re-derived calls from the immunoSEQ multiplex PCR reads in MiXCR, one entry per CDR3 protein. The table has roughly 140,000 distinct CDR3 sequences, nearly 97% seen once. Sequencing used CD8+ T cells from PBMCs. Every receptor here comes from a human donor with multiple sclerosis.

The J gene is TRBJ2-2, the V gene TRBV29-1, with D unclear. Germline loops: CDR1 SQVTM, CDR2 ANQGSEA. V lost 0 bases, J lost 1 base, and 6 bases lay in between. The CDR3 spans 14 residues. The CDR3 DNA reads as TGCAGCGTTGAAGATCGGCAGAACACCGGGGAGCTGTTTTTT. This encodes CSVEDRQNTGELFF.

The gene calls are TRBV6-5 and TRBJ2-5; D call uncertain. CDR3 length: 14 amino acids. Between the trimmed V and J ends, which lost 0 bases and 2 bases, there was a span of 7 bases. Per germline, CDR1 MNHEY and CDR2 SVGAGI. CDR3 amino acids: CASSYSPGQETQYF. The CDR3 DNA follows: TGTGCCAGCAGTTACTCACCAGGACAAGAGACCCAGTACTTC.

The rearrangement joins TRBV19 to TRBJ2-4; tentative D call: TRBD1 (7 bases). The CDR3 covers 15 residues. Per germline, CDR1 LNHDA and CDR2 SQIVND (reference sequence). With 5 bases removed from V and 0 bases from J, the gap between germline ends came to 11 bases. CDR3 loop: CASSAGQIAKNIQYF. In DNA, the CDR3 is TGTGCCAGTAGTGCGGGACAGATAGCCAAAAACATTCAGTACTTC.

J is TRBJ1-1 and V is TRBV3-1, with D maybe TRBD1 (5 bases). The CDR3 contains 14 residues. Germline V lookup: CDR1 LGHDT, CDR2 YNNKEL (reference sequence). V shed 0 bases and J shed 1 base, with 6 bases lying between them. CDR3 sequence: CASSQDTGNTEAFF. CDR3 DNA sequence: TGTGCCAGCAGCCAAGATACAGGGAACACTGAAGCTTTCTTT.

The rearrangement joins TRBV27 to TRBJ2-7; unclear D gene. CDR1 and CDR2 (germline): MNHEY, SMNVEV (reference sequence). This CDR3 comprises 14 residues. The V end was cut by 4 bases, the J end by 0 bases, with 10 bases between. The CDR3, as DNA: TGTGCCAGCAGTTCGATGTCAGGCTCCTACGAGCAGTACTTC. As protein: CASSSMSGSYEQYF.

V gene TRBV20-1 combines with J gene TRBJ1-2; D is undetermined. Germline-derived CDR1 and CDR2 are DFQATT and SNEGSKA (reference sequence). The length of the CDR3 is 13 residues. The V and J ends lost 0 bases and 4 bases respectively, with 9 bases between them. This chain's CDR3 is CSARDGESYGYTF. In DNA form, the CDR3 reads TGCAGTGCTAGAGATGGGGAGTCCTATGGCTACACCTTC.

This chain links TRBV7-9 with TRBJ2-7; possibly TRBD2 for D (7 bases). V shed 4 bases and J shed 7 bases, with 20 bases lying between them. Germline CDR1 reads SEHNR; CDR2 reads FQNEAQ (reference sequence). The CDR3 contains 15 residues. In DNA, the CDR3 is TGTGCCAGCAGCTCCCCGACTGGCGGGGGCCAGGAGCAGTACTTC. This codes for CASSSPTGGGQEQYF.

The chain recombines TRBV7-9 with TRBJ2-1, with no clear D. This CDR3 is 12 amino acids long. Per germline, CDR1 SEHNR and CDR2 FQNEAQ (reference sequence). The germline V and J ends were trimmed by 2 bases and 8 bases, with 7 bases remaining between them. CDR3 nucleotides: TGTGCCAGCAGCTTACCAGGTTATGAGCAGTTCTTC. Protein product: CASSLPGYEQFF.

The chain is built from TRBV15 and TRBJ2-7; D gene ambiguous. The germline V gene has CDR1 LNHNV and CDR2 YYDKDF (reference sequence). V shed 0 bases and J shed 9 bases, with 15 bases lying between them. This CDR3 region has 14 residues. The CDR3 DNA follows: TGTGCCACCAGCAGAGATAACCAGTATGGTGGGCAGTACTTC. Translated: CATSRDNQYGGQYF. Full variable domain (missing parts from reference TRBV15 and TRBJ2-7): DAMVIQNPRYQVTQFGKPVTLSCSQTLNHNVMYWYQQKSSQAPKLLFHYYDKDFNNEADTPDNFQSRRPNTSFCFLDIRSPGLGDTAMYLCATSRDNQYGGQYFGPGTRLTVT.

This rearrangement joins TRBV2 to TRBJ1-2; no firm D call. V lost 7 bases and J lost 3, with 18 bases in between. The CDR3 consists of 15 residues. CDR1 and CDR2 (germline): SNHLY, FYNNEI. CDR3 amino acids: CASTSLSVEDYGYTF. CDR3 nucleotides: TGTGCCAGCACTTCCCTTAGTGTTGAGGACTATGGCTACACCTTC. Combining the CDR3 with reference TRBV2 and TRBJ1-2 gives the whole variable domain EPEVTQTPSHQVTQMGQEVILRCVPISNHLYFYWYRQILGQKVEFLVSFYNNEISEKSEIFDDQFSVERPDGSNFTLKIRSTKLEDSAMYFCASTSLSVEDYGYTFGSGTRLTVV.

The chain links TRBV9 to TRBJ1-2; maybe TRBD1 (5 bases). Germline V gene sequence: CDR1 SGDLS, CDR2 YYNGEE. Trimming left V 3 bases short and J 0 bases short, with 9 bases between. The CDR3 has 14 amino acids. The CDR3 spells CASSAFRANYGYTF. The CDR3 region has the DNA TGTGCCAGCAGCGCCTTCAGGGCTAACTATGGCTACACCTTC.

This clonotype has only one observation. This chain uses TRBV5-1 with TRBJ2-7; D is undetermined. Trimming took off 6 bases at V and 2 bases at J, with 9 bases between the two ends. The CDR3 is made up of 12 amino acids. In germline, CDR1 is SGHRS, CDR2 YFSETQ. This CDR3 is CASNNGAYEQYF. The DNA for the CDR3 is TGCGCCAGCAATAACGGCGCCTACGAGCAGTACTTC.

The chain is built from TRBV5-4 and TRBJ2-3; 9 nucleotides align to TRBD1. The germline gives CDR1 SGHNT, CDR2 YYREEE (reference sequence). After removal of 3 bases from V and 2 bases from J, the junction contained 4 bases not matched to a gene. CDR3 length: 15 residues. CDR3 residues: CASSWTGVVTDTQYF. Written as DNA, the CDR3 is TGTGCCAGCAGCTGGACAGGGGTGGTCACAGATACGCAGTATTTT.